This TCR beta chain is from a study of T cells after yellow fever vaccination. One entry per CDR3 protein results from TCRdb running MiXCR on the 5' RACE reads. In the table there are some 600,000 distinct CDR3 sequences, about 12% of which are singletons. This clonotype was picked up a small number of times. Here the sequenced sample was PBMCs, taken on the day of the yellow fever booster vaccination. The sequence was obtained from a man aged 30-40 years who received the YFV17D yellow fever vaccine.

The CDR3 reads CASSEAFSGANVLTF. The CDR3 DNA reads TGTGCCAGCAGTGAAGCCTTTTCTGGGGCCAACGTCCTGACTTTC. The chain has TRBV2 and TRBJ2-6; D is uncertain. This CDR3 spans 15 amino acids. V was cut by 0 bases and J by 1 base, with 4 bases left in between. Germline lookup yields CDR1 SNHLY and CDR2 FYNNEI.